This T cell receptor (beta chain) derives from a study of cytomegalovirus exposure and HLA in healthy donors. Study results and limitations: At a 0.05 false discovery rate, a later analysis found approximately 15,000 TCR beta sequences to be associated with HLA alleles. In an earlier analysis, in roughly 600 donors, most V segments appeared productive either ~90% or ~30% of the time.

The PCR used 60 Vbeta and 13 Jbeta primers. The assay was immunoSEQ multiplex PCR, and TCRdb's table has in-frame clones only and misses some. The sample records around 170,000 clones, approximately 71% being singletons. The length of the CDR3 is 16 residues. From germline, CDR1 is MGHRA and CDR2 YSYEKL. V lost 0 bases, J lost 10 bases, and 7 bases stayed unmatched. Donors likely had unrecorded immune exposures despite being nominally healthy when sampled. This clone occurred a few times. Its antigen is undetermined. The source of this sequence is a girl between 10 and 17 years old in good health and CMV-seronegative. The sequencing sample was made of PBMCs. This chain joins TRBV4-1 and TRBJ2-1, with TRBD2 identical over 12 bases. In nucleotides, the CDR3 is TGCGCCAGCAGCCAAGAGACTAGCGGGGGAGACACGGAGCAGTTCTTC. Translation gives CASSQETSGGDTEQFF.